This T cell receptor beta chain stems from a study of T cell changes during pregnancy in multiple sclerosis. The CDR3 is 15 residues long. Trimming left V 4 bases short and J 4 bases short, with 13 bases between. CDR1 MGHDK and CDR2 SYGVNS come from the germline V gene. The table came from immunoSEQ multiplex PCR; TCRdb's copy has only in-frame clones and leaves some out. This table has about 100,000 clones, roughly 92% appearing once. The chain employs TRBV25-1 and TRBJ2-2, with D tentatively TRBD1 (6 bases). The specimen comprised peripheral blood, sampled after pregnancy. This sequence was found in a female donor with multiple sclerosis, enrolled in a pregnancy study. CDR3 residues: CASSVVGAFTGELFF. CDR3 sequence (DNA): TGTGCCAGCAGTGTTGTGGGGGCGTTCACCGGGGAGCTGTTTTTT. Full variable domain (remainder filled in from reference TRBV25-1 and TRBJ2-2): EADIYQTPRYLVIGTGKKITLECSQTMGHDKMYWYQQDPGMELHLIHYSYGVNSTEKGDLSSESTVSRIRTEHFPLTLESARPSHTSQYLCASSVVGAFTGELFFGEGSRLTVL.